These 28 T cell receptor beta chains came from one sample sequenced in a study of vaccination effects on CD4 cells after COVID-19. Pools of viral peptides were used by the ViraFEST assay to expand antigen-specific CD4+ T cells ahead of sequencing. With nine to eleven days of culture completed, CD4+ T cells were isolated. SARS-CoV-2 infected the person between March and December 2020, as confirmed by PCR. Sequencing was performed with immunoSEQ multiplex PCR; in TCRdb, only in-frame clones are kept and a portion is missing. The sample lists around 49,000 clones, more than 60% occurring once. These receptors have no identified antigens. The material was CD4+ T cells from PBMCs cultured with a peptide pool, obtained before COVID-19 vaccination. Receptors originate from a human donor who had a prior SARS-CoV-2 infection.

The chain employs TRBV12-5 and TRBJ2-5; 11 nucleotides line up with TRBD1. The CDR3 has 15 residues. Germline CDR1 LGHNT, CDR2 FRNRAP. With V trimmed by 6 bases and J by 5 bases, 8 bases remained unmatched. Written as DNA, the CDR3 is TGTGCTAGTGGAGCAGCGGGACAGGGGGAGGAGACCCAGTACTTC. This translates into CASGAAGQGEETQYF. The variable domain in full, completed from reference TRBV12-5 and TRBJ2-5, reads DARVTQTPRHKVTEMGQEVTMRCQPILGHNTVFWYRQTMMQGLELLAYFRNRAPLDDSGMPKDRFSAEMPDATLATLKIQPSEPRDSAVYFCASGAAGQGEETQYFGPGTRLLVL.

The chain recombines TRBV10-1 with TRBJ2-7, with 7 bases identical to TRBD1. From germline, CDR1 is WNHNN and CDR2 SYGVQD (reference sequence). With V trimmed by 1 base and J by 3 bases, 6 bases remained unmatched. CDR3 size: 15 residues. CDR3 residues: CASSEYWDRHYEQYF. The CDR3 DNA reads as TGCGCCAGCAGTGAGTACTGGGACAGACACTACGAGCAGTACTTC.

The chain carries TRBV6-6 and TRBJ1-4; tentative D call: TRBD1 (6 bases). The CDR3 extends over 15 amino acids. Between the trimmed V and J ends, which lost 8 bases and 3 bases, there was a span of 16 bases. The germline gives CDR1 MNHNY, CDR2 SVGAGI (reference sequence). CDR3 amino acids: CASLGGALANEKLFF. For the CDR3, the DNA is TGTGCCAGCTTGGGGGGGGCGCTTGCTAATGAAAAACTGTTTTTT.

This clone has a handful of counts. V and J are TRBV5-1 and TRBJ2-7; a weak D match, TRBD1 (5 bases). V was clipped by 0 bases and J by 6 bases, with 10 bases between them. CDR1 is SGHRS and CDR2 is YFSETQ in the germline V gene. This CDR3 contains 13 residues. In nucleotides, the CDR3 is TGCGCCAGCAGCTTGGACAGGTTCGGCGAGCAGTACTTC. Translated, it gives CASSLDRFGEQYF. The entire variable domain, with the rest obtained from reference TRBV5-1 and TRBJ2-7, is as follows: KAGVTQTPRYLIKTRGQQVTLSCSPISGHRSVSWYQQTPGQGLQFLFEYFSETQRNKGNFPGRFSGRQFSNSRSEMNVSTLELGDSALYLCASSLDRFGEQYFGPGTRLTVT.

The V call is TRBV5-1, the J call TRBJ2-2; 7 bases map to TRBD2. In germline, CDR1 is SGHRS, CDR2 YFSETQ. CDR3 length: 14 amino acids. After removal of 1 base from V and 8 bases from J, the junction contained 5 bases not matched to a gene. The CDR3 spells CASSLRSSGGELFF. The CDR3 bases are TGCGCCAGCAGCTTGAGGTCTAGCGGAGGGGAGCTGTTTTTT.

The V and J genes are TRBV5-4 and TRBJ1-1; possibly TRBD1 for D (5 bases). The CDR3 covers 17 residues. Germline CDR1 is SGHNT and CDR2 is YYREEE (reference sequence). Trimming shortened V by 2 bases and J by 5 bases, and 22 bases separated the two germline ends. The CDR3 protein is CASSFRRAAAVGTEAFF. Written as DNA, the CDR3 is TGTGCCAGCAGCTTCCGCAGGGCGGCGGCTGTTGGGACTGAAGCTTTCTTT.

This clone was detected ten times or more. The J gene is TRBJ2-7, the V gene TRBV13; possible D gene TRBD1, 6 bases. This CDR3 region has 14 residues. The ends were cut back, 7 bases at V and 4 bases at J, with 17 bases in the middle. Germline values: CDR1 PRHDT, CDR2 FYEKMQ (reference sequence). The chain's CDR3 is CASTRMGAGYEQYF. As DNA, the CDR3 is TGTGCCAGCACCCGTATGGGGGCTGGATACGAGCAGTACTTC.

J is TRBJ1-4 and V is TRBV11-3, with D tentatively TRBD1 (5 bases). Germline V gives CDR1 SGHNT, CDR2 YENEEA. Trimming took 5 bases from V and 5 from J, leaving 12 bases between them. The CDR3 has 14 residues. CDR3: CASSRDGGNEKLFF. The CDR3 DNA reads as TGTGCCAGCAGCAGGGACGGAGGGAATGAAAAACTGTTTTTT.

This rearrangement joins TRBV3-1 (or the pseudogene TRBV3-2) to TRBJ2-1; TRBD1 matches 10 bases. The ends lost 4 bases at V and 5 bases at J; junction bases unmatched: 8. The V gene's germline CDR1 is LGHDT and CDR2 YNNKEL (reference sequence). The CDR3 length is 16 residues. CDR3 DNA: TGTGCCAGCAGCCCAATCCCGGGACAGGGGAACAATGAGCAGTTCTTC. This gives the protein CASSPIPGQGNNEQFF.

This clone was seen a single time. The V gene is TRBV5-8, the J gene TRBJ1-5, with D hard to call. The V end was cut by 4 bases, the J end by 9 bases, with 11 bases between. From germline, CDR1 is SGHTS and CDR2 YDEGEE. The CDR3 runs to 12 residues. CDR3 in amino acids: CASSLLTWPQHF. In DNA, the CDR3 is TGTGCCAGCAGCCTCCTAACTTGGCCCCAGCATTTT.

V and J are TRBV24-1 and TRBJ2-3; D may be TRBD2 (6 bases). Germline CDR1 KGHDR, CDR2 SFDVKD. The ends were cut back, 9 bases at V and 6 bases at J, with 12 bases in the middle. This CDR3 spans 12 amino acids. The CDR3 DNA reads TGTGCCACCGGCAGAGCGGGCGATACGCAGTATTTT. Translating it yields CATGRAGDTQYF.

The J gene is TRBJ2-3, the V gene TRBV4-1; D is possibly TRBD1 (5 bases). The CDR3 runs 16 residues. From germline, CDR1 is MGHRA and CDR2 YSYEKL. Trimming stripped 6 bases from V and 0 bases from J, with 16 bases between. CDR3 sequence (DNA): TGCGCCAGCAGACGACAGCAGCCCGCCAGCACAGATACGCAGTATTTT. It codes for CASRRQQPASTDTQYF.

This clone turned up a few times. The chain employs TRBV11-3 and TRBJ2-5; D remains ambiguous. Germline V CDR1 and CDR2: SGHNT, YENEEA. V lost 5 bases, J lost 5 bases, and 9 bases lay in between. The CDR3 has 12 residues. CDR3 residues: CASSTQGETQYF. In DNA, the CDR3 is TGTGCCAGCAGCACCCAAGGGGAGACCCAGTACTTC.

The V and J genes are TRBV24-1 and TRBJ2-1, with TRBD2 matching 13 bases. Germline V lookup: CDR1 KGHDR, CDR2 SFDVKD. The ends lost 6 bases at V and 8 bases at J; junction bases unmatched: 9. The CDR3 totals 16 residues. Here the CDR3 reads CATSLGLAGADHEQFF. DNA for the CDR3: TGTGCCACCAGTCTAGGACTAGCGGGAGCGGATCATGAGCAGTTCTTC.

This clone appeared a few times. The gene calls are TRBV7-2 and TRBJ2-7; possibly TRBD2 for D (6 bases). CDR1 and CDR2 (germline): SGHTA, FQGNSA. CDR3 length: 15 amino acids. V dropped 1 base and J dropped 1 base, with 11 bases sitting between them. The CDR3 DNA reads as TGTGCCAGCAGCTTAGGTCTAGCGTGGTCCTACGAGCAGTACTTC. Translating it yields CASSLGLAWSYEQYF.

The chain is built from TRBV7-2 and TRBJ2-1, with D unresolved. Germline V gene data show CDR1 as SGHTA and CDR2 as FQGNSA. The CDR3 has 12 amino acids. Between the trimmed V and J ends, which lost 1 base and 10 bases, there was a span of 8 bases. CDR3: CASSLGAFEQFF. As DNA, the CDR3 is TGTGCCAGCAGCTTAGGGGCATTCGAGCAGTTCTTC. The whole variable domain, remainder taken from reference TRBV7-2 and TRBJ2-1, is GAGVSQSPSNKVTEKGKDVELRCDPISGHTALYWYRQSLGQGLEFLIYFQGNSAPDKSGLPSDRFSAERTGGSVSTLTIQRTQQEDSAVYLCASSLGAFEQFFGPGTRLTVL.

The genes are TRBV18 and TRBJ1-5; TRBD1 matches 9 bases. Germline V gene lookup returns CDR1 KGHSH and CDR2 LQKENI. The CDR3 runs to 16 residues. The J segment lost 6 bases and the V segment lost 3 bases, leaving 9 bases of the junction unmatched. The DNA of the CDR3 is TGTGCCAGCTCACCTACCGGGACAGGGATCGGTCAGCCCCAGCATTTT. It is translated as CASSPTGTGIGQPQHF.

The chain couples TRBV7-8 to TRBJ2-5, with TRBD2 identical over 8 bases. Germline V gene lookup returns CDR1 SGHVS and CDR2 FQNEAQ. This CDR3 region has 15 residues. Unmatched junction bases numbered 7, after V lost 3 bases and J lost 4 bases. The CDR3 loop reads CASSLRGEWGETQYF. The DNA for the CDR3 is TGTGCCAGCAGCTTGCGGGGGGAATGGGGAGAGACCCAGTACTTC.

The rearrangement links TRBV27 to TRBJ2-7; 10 nucleotides line up with TRBD2. J lost 4 bases, V lost 3 bases, and 15 bases had no gene match. This CDR3 has 18 amino acids. Germline loops: CDR1 MNHEY, CDR2 SMNVEV (reference sequence). In nucleotides, the CDR3 is TGTGCCAGCAGTTTCCCCGCGGAGGATAGCGGGAGGAGGTACGAGCAGTACTTC. Protein: CASSFPAEDSGRRYEQYF.

V is TRBV5-1 and J is TRBJ2-6; D assignment may be TRBD1 or TRBD2 (5 bases each). V gave up 5 bases and J gave up 4 bases, with 16 bases separating them. This CDR3 has 16 amino acids. CDR1 and CDR2 (germline): SGHRS, YFSETQ. Here the CDR3 reads CASRTGTNAGANVLTF. Here the CDR3 DNA reads TGCGCCAGCAGGACCGGGACCAATGCGGGGGCCAACGTCCTGACTTTC.

The chain uses TRBV5-1 and TRBJ1-1, with TRBD1 matching 10 bases. Losses at the gene ends were 2 bases for V and 0 bases for J; bases not matched to a gene: 4. The CDR3 extends over 16 amino acids. CDR1 is SGHRS and CDR2 is YFSETQ in the germline V gene. CDR3 sequence: CASSFGTGVMNTEAFF. For the CDR3, the DNA is TGCGCCAGCAGCTTTGGGACAGGGGTGATGAACACTGAAGCTTTCTTT. Together with reference TRBV5-1 and TRBJ1-1, the CDR3 gives the full variable domain: KAGVTQTPRYLIKTRGQQVTLSCSPISGHRSVSWYQQTPGQGLQFLFEYFSETQRNKGNFPGRFSGRQFSNSRSEMNVSTLELGDSALYLCASSFGTGVMNTEAFFGQGTRLTVV.

This rearrangement joins TRBV3-1 (or the pseudogene TRBV3-2) to TRBJ1-2; D may be TRBD1 (5 bases). Germline V gene data show CDR1 as LGHDT and CDR2 as YNNKEL (reference sequence). The CDR3 extends over 13 amino acids. Trimming took 3 bases from V and 6 from J, leaving 11 bases between them. CDR3 residues: CASSHRDSNGYTF. CDR3 bases: TGTGCCAGCAGCCACCGGGACTCGAATGGCTACACCTTC.

This clone was recorded at least ten times. The V call is TRBV2, the J call TRBJ2-7; tentative D call: TRBD1 (5 bases). V gave up 6 bases and J gave up 2 bases, with 14 bases separating them. This CDR3 region has 14 residues. The germline CDR1 and CDR2 sequences are SNHLY and FYNNEI. This chain's CDR3 is CASSRQRPPYEQYF. As DNA, the CDR3 is TGTGCCAGCAGCCGACAGAGACCTCCCTACGAGCAGTACTTC.

The chain carries TRBV3-1 (or the pseudogene TRBV3-2) and TRBJ1-6, with D maybe TRBD1 (6 bases). The CDR3 sequence is 14 residues long. Germline V CDR1 and CDR2: LGHDT, YNNKEL (reference sequence). Trimming left V 0 bases short and J 13 bases short, with 13 bases between. The CDR3 loop is CASSQERGNIPLHF. The CDR3 DNA sequence: TGTGCCAGCAGCCAAGAAAGGGGGAATATTCCCCTCCACTTT.

This clone showed up just a few times. The J gene is TRBJ2-1, the V gene TRBV5-6; 8 nucleotides line up with TRBD1. The CDR3 spans 13 residues. Germline values: CDR1 SGHDT, CDR2 YYEEEE. The V gene end was trimmed by 4 bases and the J gene end by 7 bases; junction bases not matched to a gene: 4. CDR3 nucleotide sequence: TGTGCCAGCAGCCGACAGGGGTGGAATGAGCAGTTCTTC. Residues: CASSRQGWNEQFF.

This chain joins TRBV20-1 and TRBJ1-4, with 11 bases aligning to TRBD1. This CDR3 comprises 16 residues. In germline, CDR1 is DFQATT, CDR2 SNEGSKA (reference sequence). The ends lost 3 bases at V and 0 bases at J; junction bases unmatched: 3. This chain's CDR3 is CSASGGQGATNEKLFF. The DNA of the CDR3 is TGCAGTGCTAGTGGGGGACAGGGGGCAACTAATGAAAAACTGTTTTTT.

The chain recombines TRBV7-9 with TRBJ2-7; 9 bases map to TRBD1. Per germline, CDR1 SEHNR and CDR2 FQNEAQ (reference sequence). The J segment lost 3 bases and the V segment lost 5 bases, leaving 5 bases of the junction unmatched. The CDR3 loop spans 14 amino acids. The CDR3 loop is CASSRGQGNYEQYF. The CDR3 DNA sequence: TGTGCCAGCAGCCGGGGACAGGGAAACTACGAGCAGTACTTC.

This clone was seen a few times. The chain combines TRBV18 with TRBJ1-3; unclear D gene. V was pared by 2 bases and J by 0 bases, with 8 bases between. Looked up from germline, CDR1 is KGHSH and CDR2 is LQKENI. The CDR3 spans 15 residues. CDR3: CASSPVVLSGNTIYF. CDR3 bases: TGTGCCAGCTCACCAGTGGTACTCTCTGGAAACACCATATATTTT.